One T cell receptor (beta chain) is described in this entry. CDR3 size: 13 residues. V lost 5 bases and J lost 5; bases outside the gene matches: 8. Germline loops: CDR1 SQVTM, CDR2 ANQGSEA. Source study methods: Amplification with reference gene primers provided the estimates of nucleated cell counts. The assay was immunoSEQ multiplex PCR, and TCRdb's table has in-frame clones only and misses some. That table supplies the V and J calls and clone size; D and trimming were determined from the DNA. This table has 150,000 to 200,000 clones, 85% to 95% appearing once. These data come from a study of blood T cell repertoires in COVID-19.

Sequenced sample: peripheral blood. The chain uses TRBV29-1 and TRBJ1-1; 7 bases align to TRBD1. This sequence originates from a woman in her sixties with COVID-19, enrolled during active disease. CDR3 sequence: CSVRQGGGTEAFF. Here the CDR3 DNA reads TGCAGCGTTCGACAGGGTGGGGGGACTGAAGCTTTCTTT.